This is a list of T cell receptor beta chains from one sample in a study of Ad26.COV2.S vaccination and SARS-CoV-2 variants. TCRdb's copy holds only in-frame clones and misses some; the assay was immunoSEQ multiplex PCR. The sample lists some 300,000 clones, roughly 80% occurring once. The sample here was peripheral blood, taken in a trial of Ad26.COV2.S vaccine versus placebo. The receptors derive from a person between 18 and 65 years old who received the Ad26.COV2.S COVID-19 vaccine or a placebo. Each CDR3 is given with its conserved first and last residue. The D gene is left open where the match is weak. Where a row states a size, it is once, few, many or the class of an expanded clone; other rows omit it.

size: -; V: TRBV9; J: TRBJ1-1; D: -; CDR3: CASSVAPSSDTEAFF; DNA: TGTGCCAGCAGCGTAGCACCCTCCTCGGACACTGAAGCTTTCTTT
size: -; V: TRBV11-3; J: TRBJ2-1; D: -; CDR3: CASSLGRGREFF; DNA: TGTGCCAGCAGCTTAGGTCGAGGCCGGGAGTTCTTC
size: -; V: TRBV9; J: TRBJ2-5; D: -; CDR3: CASSVSVGSQETQYF; DNA: TGTGCCAGCAGCGTATCTGTAGGGAGCCAAGAGACCCAGTACTTC
size: -; V: TRBV28; J: TRBJ1-2; D: -; CDR3: CASSYRASVGYTF; DNA: TGTGCCAGCAGTTACAGGGCATCTGTCGGCTACACCTTC
size: -; V: TRBV5-8; J: TRBJ1-2; D: -; CDR3: CASSLEPGRNYGYTF; DNA: TGTGCCAGCAGCTTAGAACCGGGACGGAACTATGGCTACACCTTC
size: few; V: TRBV5-6; J: TRBJ2-7; D: -; CDR3: CASSTAPLSYEQYF; DNA: TGTGCCAGCAGCACGGCCCCATTATCCTACGAGCAGTACTTC
size: -; V: TRBV24-1; J: TRBJ1-1; D: -; CDR3: CATSPGLNTEAFF; DNA: TGTGCCACCAGTCCAGGGTTGAACACTGAAGCTTTCTTT
size: -; V: TRBV28; J: TRBJ2-7; D: -; CDR3: CASSLGAAYEQYF; DNA: TGTGCCAGCAGTTTAGGAGCAGCCTACGAGCAGTACTTC
size: -; V: TRBV29-1; J: TRBJ1-4; D: -; CDR3: CSVAGETNEKLFF; DNA: TGCAGCGTTGCGGGGGAGACTAATGAAAAACTGTTTTTT
size: -; V: TRBV18; J: TRBJ2-3; D: -; CDR3: CASSPQQRTTQYF; DNA: TGTGCCAGCTCACCACAACAAAGGACGACGCAGTATTTT
size: once; V: TRBV7-6; J: TRBJ2-5; D: -; CDR3: CASSWGGRAEQETQYF; DNA: TGTGCCAGCAGCTGGGGGGGCAGGGCGGAACAAGAGACCCAGTACTTC
size: -; V: TRBV9; J: TRBJ1-4; D: TRBD1; CDR3: CASSARDRLNEKLFF; DNA: TGTGCCAGCAGCGCTCGGGACAGACTTAATGAAAAACTGTTTTTT
size: -; V: TRBV6-6; J: TRBJ2-1; D: TRBD1; CDR3: CASSPTGQGRYNEQFF; DNA: TGTGCCAGCAGTCCAACGGGACAGGGGCGCTACAATGAGCAGTTCTTC
size: -; V: TRBV6-6; J: TRBJ2-7; D: TRBD2; CDR3: CASSLTSGGRLGEQYF; DNA: TGTGCCAGCAGTTTGACTAGCGGGGGGCGCTTGGGGGAGCAGTACTTC
size: -; V: TRBV24-1; J: TRBJ2-2; D: TRBD1; CDR3: CATSDLGQGTIGELFF; DNA: TGTGCCACCAGTGATTTGGGACAGGGAACAATCGGGGAGCTGTTTTTT
size: once; V: TRBV5-4; J: TRBJ2-7; D: TRBD1; CDR3: CASSLVGTEEQYF; DNA: TGTGCCAGCAGCTTGGTGGGGACAGAAGAGCAGTACTTC
size: -; V: TRBV24-1; J: TRBJ2-7; D: -; CDR3: CATSDFPHRPYEQYF; DNA: TGTGCCACCAGTGATTTTCCACATCGGCCCTACGAGCAGTACTTC
size: -; V: TRBV19; J: TRBJ1-2; D: -; CDR3: CASSIGHSYGYTF; DNA: TGTGCCAGTAGTATCGGACACAGCTATGGCTACACCTTC
size: -; V: TRBV3-1/TRBV3-2; J: TRBJ1-2; D: -; CDR3: CASSQDRSGYTF; DNA: TGTGCCAGCAGCCAAGATCGGAGTGGCTACACCTTC
size: few; V: TRBV5-1; J: TRBJ2-2; D: TRBD1; CDR3: CASSSGTATGELFF; DNA: TGCGCCAGCAGCTCCGGGACAGCTACCGGGGAGCTGTTTTTT
size: once; V: TRBV6-1; J: TRBJ2-1; D: TRBD1; CDR3: CASSELTGDYNEQFF; DNA: TGTGCCAGCAGTGAGCTGACAGGGGACTACAATGAGCAGTTCTTC
size: few; V: TRBV7-3; J: TRBJ1-2; D: -; CDR3: CASSSQGEGGFYGYTF; DNA: TGTGCCAGCAGCTCCCAAGGGGAGGGAGGTTTCTATGGCTACACCTTC
size: -; V: TRBV4-2; J: TRBJ1-4; D: -; CDR3: CASSQELGGGEKLFF; DNA: TGTGCCAGCAGCCAAGAATTAGGGGGAGGAGAAAAACTGTTTTTT
size: -; V: TRBV6-5; J: TRBJ1-5; D: TRBD1; CDR3: CASRRTGRNQPQHF; DNA: TGTGCCAGCAGACGGACAGGGCGCAATCAGCCCCAGCATTTT
size: -; V: TRBV6-6; J: TRBJ1-2; D: -; CDR3: CATARDYGYTF; DNA: TGTGCCACGGCCCGGGACTATGGCTACACCTTC
size: -; V: TRBV18; J: TRBJ1-5; D: TRBD1; CDR3: CASTGTVEQPQHF; DNA: TGTGCCAGCACCGGGACAGTCGAACAGCCCCAGCATTTT
size: -; V: TRBV28; J: TRBJ1-4; D: TRBD1; CDR3: CASSFGQRQGVTNEKLFF; DNA: TGTGCCAGCAGTTTCGGCCAAAGACAGGGAGTAACTAATGAAAAACTGTTTTTT
size: few; V: TRBV11-2; J: TRBJ1-2; D: -; CDR3: CASSTPRRDLNYGYTF; DNA: TGTGCCAGCAGCACCCCCCGACGGGACCTTAACTATGGCTACACCTTC
size: -; V: TRBV7-9; J: TRBJ2-7; D: -; CDR3: CASSSRGGISYEQYF; DNA: TGTGCCAGCAGCTCGAGAGGGGGGATCTCCTACGAGCAGTACTTC
size: -; V: TRBV28; J: TRBJ1-2; D: -; CDR3: CASSPPSGRQNYGYTF; DNA: TGTGCCAGCAGCCCACCTTCGGGACGGCAAAACTATGGCTACACCTTC
size: -; V: TRBV6-6; J: TRBJ1-2; D: -; CDR3: CASRPGESPNYGYTF; DNA: TGTGCCAGCAGGCCAGGGGAGAGCCCTAACTATGGCTACACCTTC
size: few; V: TRBV2; J: TRBJ2-2; D: TRBD1; CDR3: CASGQGAAGELFF; DNA: TGTGCCAGCGGACAGGGGGCCGCCGGGGAGCTGTTTTTT
size: -; V: TRBV28; J: TRBJ1-2; D: TRBD1; CDR3: CASRGTANYGYTF; DNA: TGTGCCAGCAGGGGGACAGCTAACTATGGCTACACCTTC
size: -; V: TRBV30; J: TRBJ2-3; D: -; CDR3: CAWSALTLDGNTQYF; DNA: TGTGCCTGGAGCGCCCTAACCCTCGACGGAAATACGCAGTATTTT
size: -; V: TRBV19; J: TRBJ2-2; D: -; CDR3: CASSIPTPSHTGELFF; DNA: TGTGCCAGTAGTATCCCGACACCTTCCCACACCGGGGAGCTGTTTTTT
size: once; V: TRBV9; J: TRBJ1-4; D: TRBD1; CDR3: CASSADRGGEKLFF; DNA: TGTGCCAGCAGCGCCGACAGGGGGGGGGAAAAACTGTTTTTT
size: -; V: TRBV6-5; J: TRBJ2-2; D: TRBD1; CDR3: CASSFDRVNTGELFF; DNA: TGTGCCAGCAGTTTCGACAGGGTGAACACCGGGGAGCTGTTTTTT
size: -; V: TRBV28; J: TRBJ2-7; D: -; CDR3: CASRRTVGGYEQYF; DNA: TGTGCCAGCAGACGGACAGTCGGGGGCTACGAGCAGTACTTC
size: -; V: TRBV20-1; J: TRBJ1-1; D: -; CDR3: CSASGGRETAEAFF; DNA: TGCAGTGCTAGTGGGGGCAGGGAGACGGCTGAAGCTTTCTTT
size: -; V: TRBV14; J: TRBJ1-4; D: -; CDR3: CASSQVAGPFNEKLFF; DNA: TGTGCCAGCAGCCAAGTTGCTGGGCCATTTAATGAAAAACTGTTTTTT
size: few; V: TRBV18; J: TRBJ1-5; D: TRBD1; CDR3: CASSPGGQGVYQPQHF; DNA: TGTGCCAGCTCACCAGGAGGACAGGGGGTGTATCAGCCCCAGCATTTT
size: -; V: TRBV6-5; J: TRBJ2-5; D: -; CDR3: CASKGYQETQYF; DNA: TGTGCCAGCAAAGGATACCAAGAGACCCAGTACTTC
size: -; V: TRBV6-6; J: TRBJ2-1; D: -; CDR3: CASSPSTGGEQFF; DNA: TGTGCCAGCAGTCCCTCTACCGGCGGTGAGCAGTTCTTC
size: once; V: TRBV27; J: TRBJ1-2; D: -; CDR3: CASRGGLYGYTF; DNA: TGTGCCAGCAGAGGGGGTCTCTATGGCTACACCTTC
size: -; V: TRBV5-4; J: TRBJ2-1; D: TRBD2; CDR3: CASSLTSGGFQAEFF; DNA: TGTGCCAGCAGCTTGACTAGCGGGGGGTTCCAGGCGGAGTTCTTC
size: -; V: TRBV5-1; J: TRBJ2-6; D: -; CDR3: CASSLDTGANVLTF; DNA: TGCGCCAGCAGCTTGGACACTGGGGCCAACGTCCTGACTTTC
size: once; V: TRBV5-1; J: TRBJ2-5; D: TRBD2; CDR3: CASSLATSGGPSQTQYF; DNA: TGCGCCAGCAGCTTGGCTACTAGCGGGGGGCCCTCCCAGACCCAGTACTTC
size: -; V: TRBV7-3; J: TRBJ1-1; D: -; CDR3: CASSYEGQGNTEAFF; DNA: TGTGCCAGCAGCTACGAGGGGCAAGGGAACACTGAAGCTTTCTTT
size: -; V: TRBV18; J: TRBJ2-3; D: -; CDR3: CASSPLGASLSTDTQYF; DNA: TGTGCCAGCTCACCCTTGGGAGCATCCCTAAGTACAGATACGCAGTATTTT
size: -; V: TRBV7-9; J: TRBJ1-5; D: -; CDR3: CASSLEGGNQPQHF; DNA: TGTGCCAGCAGCTTAGAAGGCGGAAATCAGCCCCAGCATTTT
size: -; V: TRBV11-2; J: TRBJ1-2; D: TRBD1; CDR3: CASSLSDRARYGYTF; DNA: TGTGCCAGCAGCTTATCGGACAGGGCCCGCTATGGCTACACCTTC
size: -; V: TRBV13; J: TRBJ1-2; D: -; CDR3: CASSLVGRQHNYGYTF; DNA: TGTGCCAGCAGCTTAGTGGGTCGACAGCACAACTATGGCTACACCTTC
size: -; V: TRBV18; J: TRBJ1-4; D: -; CDR3: CASSPPSDEKLFF; DNA: TGTGCCAGCTCACCACCGTCGGACGAAAAACTGTTTTTT
size: -; V: TRBV2; J: TRBJ2-2; D: -; CDR3: CASSDSRTGELFF; DNA: TGTGCCAGCAGTGACTCGCGCACCGGGGAGCTGTTTTTT